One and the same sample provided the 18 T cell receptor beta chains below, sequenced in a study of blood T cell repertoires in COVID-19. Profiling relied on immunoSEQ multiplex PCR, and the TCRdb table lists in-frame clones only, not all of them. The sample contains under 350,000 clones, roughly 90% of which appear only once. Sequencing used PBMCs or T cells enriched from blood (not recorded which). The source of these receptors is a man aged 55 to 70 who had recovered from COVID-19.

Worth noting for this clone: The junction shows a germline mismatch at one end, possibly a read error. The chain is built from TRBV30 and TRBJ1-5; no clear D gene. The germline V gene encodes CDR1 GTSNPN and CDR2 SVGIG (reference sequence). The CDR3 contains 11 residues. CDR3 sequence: CAWSAPPDSPF. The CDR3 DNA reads TGTGCCTGGAGTGCGCCGCCGGACTCCCCCTTT.

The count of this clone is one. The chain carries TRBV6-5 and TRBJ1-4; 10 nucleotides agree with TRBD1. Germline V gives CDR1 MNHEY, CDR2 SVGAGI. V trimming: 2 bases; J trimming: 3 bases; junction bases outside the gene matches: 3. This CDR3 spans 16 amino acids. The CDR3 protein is CASSYDRGLANEKLFF. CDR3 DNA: TGTGCCAGCAGTTACGACAGGGGGCTGGCTAATGAAAAACTGTTTTTT.

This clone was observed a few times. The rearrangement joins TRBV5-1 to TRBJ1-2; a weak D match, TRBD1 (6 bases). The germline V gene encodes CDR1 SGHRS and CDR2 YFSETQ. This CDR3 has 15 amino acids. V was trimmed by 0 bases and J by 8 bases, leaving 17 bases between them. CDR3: CASSLGTAIDSGYTF. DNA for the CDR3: TGCGCCAGCAGCTTGGGGACAGCAATCGACTCGGGCTACACCTTC.

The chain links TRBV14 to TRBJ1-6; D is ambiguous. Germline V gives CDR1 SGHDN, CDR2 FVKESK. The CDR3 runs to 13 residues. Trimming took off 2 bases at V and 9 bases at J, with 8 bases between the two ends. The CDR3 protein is CASSQTSSSPLHF. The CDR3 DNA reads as TGTGCCAGCAGCCAAACCTCCAGTTCACCCCTCCACTTT.

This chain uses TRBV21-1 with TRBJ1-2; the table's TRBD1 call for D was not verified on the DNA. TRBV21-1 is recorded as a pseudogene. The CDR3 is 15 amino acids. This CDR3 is CASSKAGWQGNGYTF. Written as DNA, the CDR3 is TGTGCCAGCAGCAAAGCTGGATGGCAGGGGAATGGCTACACCTTC.

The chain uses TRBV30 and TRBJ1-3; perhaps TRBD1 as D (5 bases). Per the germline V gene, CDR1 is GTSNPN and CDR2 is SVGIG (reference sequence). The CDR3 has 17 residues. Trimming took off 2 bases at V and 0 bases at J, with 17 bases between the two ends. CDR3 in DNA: TGTGCCTGGAGTAAAACCGGGGGTGTACCCTCTGGAAACACCATATATTTT. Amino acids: CAWSKTGGVPSGNTIYF.

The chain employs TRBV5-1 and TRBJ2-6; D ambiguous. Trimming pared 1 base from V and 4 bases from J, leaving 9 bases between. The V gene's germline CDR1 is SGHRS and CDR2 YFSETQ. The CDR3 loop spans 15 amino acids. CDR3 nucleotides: TGCGCCAGCAGCTTGTCAGGCTCCGGGGCCAACGTCCTGACTTTC. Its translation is CASSLSGSGANVLTF.

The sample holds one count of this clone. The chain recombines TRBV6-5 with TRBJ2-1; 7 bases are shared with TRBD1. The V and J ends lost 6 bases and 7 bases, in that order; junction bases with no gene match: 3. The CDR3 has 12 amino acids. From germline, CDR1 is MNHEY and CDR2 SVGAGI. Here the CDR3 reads CASSRRGNEQFF. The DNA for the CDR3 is TGTGCCAGCAGCCGCAGGGGGAATGAGCAGTTCTTC.

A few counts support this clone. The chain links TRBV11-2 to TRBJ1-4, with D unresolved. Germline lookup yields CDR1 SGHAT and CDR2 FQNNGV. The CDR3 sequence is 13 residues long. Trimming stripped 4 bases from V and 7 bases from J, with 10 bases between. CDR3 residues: CASSSGETEKLFF. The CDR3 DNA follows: TGTGCCAGCAGCTCGGGAGAGACTGAAAAACTGTTTTTT.

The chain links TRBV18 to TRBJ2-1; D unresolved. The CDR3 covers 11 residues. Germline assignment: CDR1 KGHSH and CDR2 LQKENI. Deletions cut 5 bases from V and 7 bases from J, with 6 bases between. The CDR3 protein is CASSSSNEQFF. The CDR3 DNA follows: TGTGCCAGCTCATCCTCGAATGAGCAGTTCTTC.

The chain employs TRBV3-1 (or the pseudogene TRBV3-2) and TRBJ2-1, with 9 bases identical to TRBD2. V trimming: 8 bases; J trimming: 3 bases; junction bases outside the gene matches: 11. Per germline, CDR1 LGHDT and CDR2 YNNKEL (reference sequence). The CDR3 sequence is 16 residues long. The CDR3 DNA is TGTGCCAGCCATACGACCGGGACTAGCATCTACAATGAGCAGTTCTTC. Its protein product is CASHTTGTSIYNEQFF.

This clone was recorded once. Written as DNA, the CDR3 is TGTGCCAGCGGAATGAGCAGGGTGAAGAACACTGAAGCTTTCTTT. Translating it yields CASGMSRVKNTEAFF. The chain combines TRBV2 with TRBJ1-1; D might be TRBD1 (5 bases). V was trimmed by 8 bases and J by 1 base, leaving 17 bases between them. CDR3 size: 15 residues. Per germline, CDR1 SNHLY and CDR2 FYNNEI.

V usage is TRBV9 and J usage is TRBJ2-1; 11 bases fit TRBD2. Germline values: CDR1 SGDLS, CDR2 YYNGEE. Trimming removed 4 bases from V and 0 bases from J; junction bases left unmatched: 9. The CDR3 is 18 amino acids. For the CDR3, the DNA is TGTGCCAGCAGCCCGGGACTAGCGGCCAATCCCTCCTACAATGAGCAGTTCTTC. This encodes CASSPGLAANPSYNEQFF.

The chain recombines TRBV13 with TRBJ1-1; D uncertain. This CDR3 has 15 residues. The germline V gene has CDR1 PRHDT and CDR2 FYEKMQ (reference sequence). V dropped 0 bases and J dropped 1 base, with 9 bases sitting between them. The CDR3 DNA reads TGTGCCAGCAGCTTAGGCGTGGCGGGGAACACTGAAGCTTTCTTT. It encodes CASSLGVAGNTEAFF.

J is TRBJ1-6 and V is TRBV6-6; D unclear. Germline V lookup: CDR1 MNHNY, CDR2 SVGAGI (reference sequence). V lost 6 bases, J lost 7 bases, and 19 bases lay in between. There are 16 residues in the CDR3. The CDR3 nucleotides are TGTGCCAGCAGGGGTCTAACAGATAGATCCAATTCACCCCTCCACTTT. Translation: CASRGLTDRSNSPLHF.

This CDR3 reads CASSQVSGQGRGYTF. CDR3 in DNA: TGTGCCAGCAGCCAAGTCTCGGGACAGGGAAGGGGCTACACCTTC. This sequence joins TRBV3-1 (or the pseudogene TRBV3-2) and TRBJ1-2, with 9 bases lining up with TRBD1. Germline CDR1 LGHDT, CDR2 YNNKEL (reference sequence). The CDR3 totals 15 residues. Unmatched junction bases numbered 8, after V lost 1 base and J lost 8 bases.

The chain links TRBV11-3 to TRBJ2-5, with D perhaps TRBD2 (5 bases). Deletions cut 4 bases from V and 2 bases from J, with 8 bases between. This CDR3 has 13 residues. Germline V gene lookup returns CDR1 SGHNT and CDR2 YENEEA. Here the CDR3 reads CASSSKRQETQYF. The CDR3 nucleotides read TGTGCCAGCAGCTCCAAGCGGCAAGAGACCCAGTACTTC.

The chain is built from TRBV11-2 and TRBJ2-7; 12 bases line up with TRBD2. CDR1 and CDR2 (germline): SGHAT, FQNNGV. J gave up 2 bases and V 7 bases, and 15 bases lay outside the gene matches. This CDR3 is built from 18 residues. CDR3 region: CASTQTSGGFRRTYEQYF. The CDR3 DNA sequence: TGTGCCAGCACGCAAACTAGCGGGGGGTTCCGGAGAACCTACGAGCAGTACTTC.